The clone carrying this T cell receptor beta chain was observed a handful of times. These data originate in a study of blood T cell repertoires in COVID-19. Looking at the study overall: Samples came from the United States, Italy and Spain, spanning acute and convalescent COVID-19. In each case, the material was cDNA or gDNA derived from T cells, B-cell-depleted T cells, or PBMCs.

Assay used: immunoSEQ multiplex PCR; TCRdb lists only in-frame clones, some missing. The sample shows some 230,000 clones, 65% to 90% of them seen only once. The ends lost 2 bases at V and 8 bases at J; junction bases unmatched: 4. Per germline, CDR1 MRHNA and CDR2 SNTAGT. This CDR3 contains 13 residues. J is TRBJ1-2 and V is TRBV6-4; the match to TRBD1 covers 8 bases. The receptor's source is a woman between 45 and 65 years old with acute or convalescent COVID-19. Sequenced material: peripheral blood. The CDR3 bases are TGTGCCAGCAGTGACGCGACAGGGGTCGGCTACACCTTC. Translated: CASSDATGVGYTF.